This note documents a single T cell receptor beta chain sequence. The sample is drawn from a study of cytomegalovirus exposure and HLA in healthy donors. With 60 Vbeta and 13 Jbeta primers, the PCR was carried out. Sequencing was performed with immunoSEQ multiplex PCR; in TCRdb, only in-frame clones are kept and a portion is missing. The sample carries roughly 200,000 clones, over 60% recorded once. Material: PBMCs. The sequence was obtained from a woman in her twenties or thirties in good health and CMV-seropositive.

CDR3 sequence: CASSSGTAKFSYEQYF. In DNA form, the CDR3 reads TGCGCCAGCAGCTCCGGGACAGCGAAATTCTCCTACGAGCAGTACTTC. The chain employs TRBV5-1 and TRBJ2-7, with 7 bases that match TRBD1. Germline V gene data show CDR1 as SGHRS and CDR2 as YFSETQ. Trimming cost V 3 bases and J 0 bases; bases outside gene matches: 9. CDR3 size: 16 residues.